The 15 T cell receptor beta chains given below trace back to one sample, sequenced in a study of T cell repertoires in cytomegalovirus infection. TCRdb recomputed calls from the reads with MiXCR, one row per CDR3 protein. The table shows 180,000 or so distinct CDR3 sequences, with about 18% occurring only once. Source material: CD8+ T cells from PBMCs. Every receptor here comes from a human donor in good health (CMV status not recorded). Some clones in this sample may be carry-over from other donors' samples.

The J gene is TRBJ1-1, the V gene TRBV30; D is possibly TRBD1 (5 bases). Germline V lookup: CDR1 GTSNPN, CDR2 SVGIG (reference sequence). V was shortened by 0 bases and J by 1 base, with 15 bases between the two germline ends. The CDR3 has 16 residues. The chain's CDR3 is CAWSVPPGPQNTEAFF. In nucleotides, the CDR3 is TGTGCCTGGAGTGTACCCCCGGGACCTCAGAACACTGAAGCTTTCTTT.

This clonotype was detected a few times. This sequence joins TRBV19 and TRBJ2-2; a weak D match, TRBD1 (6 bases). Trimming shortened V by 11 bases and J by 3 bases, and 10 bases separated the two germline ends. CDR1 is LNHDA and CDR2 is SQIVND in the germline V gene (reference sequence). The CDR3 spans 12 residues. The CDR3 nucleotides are TGTGCCGCCCCAGGGGACACCGGGGAGCTGTTTTTT. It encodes CAAPGDTGELFF.

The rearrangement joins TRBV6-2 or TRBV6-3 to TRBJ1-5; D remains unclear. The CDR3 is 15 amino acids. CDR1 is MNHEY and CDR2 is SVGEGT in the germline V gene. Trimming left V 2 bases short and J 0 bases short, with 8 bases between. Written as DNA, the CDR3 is TGTGCCAGCAGTTACGGGAGGACTAGCAATCAGCCCCAGCATTTT. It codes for CASSYGRTSNQPQHF.

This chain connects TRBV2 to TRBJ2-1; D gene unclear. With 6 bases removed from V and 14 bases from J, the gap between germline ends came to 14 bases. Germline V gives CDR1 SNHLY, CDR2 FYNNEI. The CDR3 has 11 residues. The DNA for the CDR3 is TGTGCCAGCAGGGACCCAAAAAGGGAGTTCTTC. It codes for CASRDPKREFF.

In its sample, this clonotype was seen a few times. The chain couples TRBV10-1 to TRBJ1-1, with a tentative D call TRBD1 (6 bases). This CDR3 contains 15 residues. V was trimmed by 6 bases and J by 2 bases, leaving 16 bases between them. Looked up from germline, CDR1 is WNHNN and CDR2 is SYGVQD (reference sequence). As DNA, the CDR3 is TGCGCCAGCAGCGACAGGTCTGCTCGTAACACTGAAGCTTTCTTT. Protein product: CASSDRSARNTEAFF.

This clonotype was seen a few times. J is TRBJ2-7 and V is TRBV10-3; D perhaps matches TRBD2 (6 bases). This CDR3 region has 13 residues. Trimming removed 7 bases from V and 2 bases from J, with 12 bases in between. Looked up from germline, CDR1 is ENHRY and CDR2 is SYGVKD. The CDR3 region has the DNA TGTGCCATCAATCTCGGGGGTCCCTACGAGCAGTACTTC. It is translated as CAINLGGPYEQYF.

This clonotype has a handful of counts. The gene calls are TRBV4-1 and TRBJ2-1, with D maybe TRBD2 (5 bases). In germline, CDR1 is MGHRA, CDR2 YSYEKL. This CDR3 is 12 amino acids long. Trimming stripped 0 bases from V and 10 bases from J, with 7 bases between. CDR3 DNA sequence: TGCGCCAGCAGCCAAGATGGGGAGGAGCAGTTCTTC. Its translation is CASSQDGEEQFF.

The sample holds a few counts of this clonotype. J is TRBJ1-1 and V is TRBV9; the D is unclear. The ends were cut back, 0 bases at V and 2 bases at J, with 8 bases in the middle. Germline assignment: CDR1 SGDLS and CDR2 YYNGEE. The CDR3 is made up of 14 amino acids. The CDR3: CASSVGADNTEAFF. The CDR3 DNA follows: TGTGCCAGCAGCGTAGGGGCAGACAACACTGAAGCTTTCTTT. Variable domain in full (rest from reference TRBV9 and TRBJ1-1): DSGVTQTPKHLITATGQRVTLRCSPRSGDLSVYWYQQSLDQGLQFLIQYYNGEERAKGNILERFSAQQFPDLHSELNLSSLELGDSALYFCASSVGADNTEAFFGQGTRLTVV.

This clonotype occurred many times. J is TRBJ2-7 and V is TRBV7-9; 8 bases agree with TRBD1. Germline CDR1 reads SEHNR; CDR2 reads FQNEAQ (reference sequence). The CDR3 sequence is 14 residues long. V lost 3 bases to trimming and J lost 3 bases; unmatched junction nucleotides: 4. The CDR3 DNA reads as TGTGCCAGCAGCTTCCGGGACAGGAGCTACGAGCAGTACTTC. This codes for CASSFRDRSYEQYF.

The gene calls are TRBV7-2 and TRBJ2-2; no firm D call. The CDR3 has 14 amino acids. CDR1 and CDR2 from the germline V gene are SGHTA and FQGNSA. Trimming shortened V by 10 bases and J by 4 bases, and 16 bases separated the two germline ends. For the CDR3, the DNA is TGTGCCACCTACCTACGCCAGAGCACCGGGGAGCTGTTTTTT. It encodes CATYLRQSTGELFF.

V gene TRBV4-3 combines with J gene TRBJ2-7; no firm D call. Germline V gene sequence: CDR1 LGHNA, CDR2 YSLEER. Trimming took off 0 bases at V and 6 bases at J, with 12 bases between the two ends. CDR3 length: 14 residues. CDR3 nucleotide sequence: TGCGCCAGCAGCCAAGATTTGGCGCCAGCCGAGCAGTACTTC. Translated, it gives CASSQDLAPAEQYF.

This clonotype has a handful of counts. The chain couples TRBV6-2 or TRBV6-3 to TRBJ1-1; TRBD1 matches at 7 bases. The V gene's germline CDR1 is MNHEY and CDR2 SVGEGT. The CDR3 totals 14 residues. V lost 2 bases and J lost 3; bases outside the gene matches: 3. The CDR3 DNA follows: TGTGCCAGCAGTTACAGGGGGCGGTACACTGAAGCTTTCTTT. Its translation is CASSYRGRYTEAFF.

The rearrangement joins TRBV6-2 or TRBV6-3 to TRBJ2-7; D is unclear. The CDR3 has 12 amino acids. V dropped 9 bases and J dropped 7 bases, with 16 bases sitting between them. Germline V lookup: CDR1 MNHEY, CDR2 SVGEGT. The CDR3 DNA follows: TGTGCCAGTGAGAAGGTAGGATGGGAGCAGTACTTC. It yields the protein CASEKVGWEQYF.

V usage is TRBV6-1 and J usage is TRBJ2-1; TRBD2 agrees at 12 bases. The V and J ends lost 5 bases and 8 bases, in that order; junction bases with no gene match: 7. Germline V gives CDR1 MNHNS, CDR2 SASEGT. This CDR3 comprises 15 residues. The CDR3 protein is CASSQTSGGPHEQFF. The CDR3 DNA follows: TGTGCCAGCAGTCAAACTAGCGGGGGGCCCCATGAGCAGTTCTTC.

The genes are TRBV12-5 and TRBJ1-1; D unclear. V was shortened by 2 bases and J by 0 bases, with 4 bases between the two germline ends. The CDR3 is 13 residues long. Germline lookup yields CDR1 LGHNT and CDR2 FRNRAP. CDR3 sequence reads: CASGLRVNTEAFF. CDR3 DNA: TGTGCTAGTGGTTTGAGGGTGAACACTGAAGCTTTCTTT.